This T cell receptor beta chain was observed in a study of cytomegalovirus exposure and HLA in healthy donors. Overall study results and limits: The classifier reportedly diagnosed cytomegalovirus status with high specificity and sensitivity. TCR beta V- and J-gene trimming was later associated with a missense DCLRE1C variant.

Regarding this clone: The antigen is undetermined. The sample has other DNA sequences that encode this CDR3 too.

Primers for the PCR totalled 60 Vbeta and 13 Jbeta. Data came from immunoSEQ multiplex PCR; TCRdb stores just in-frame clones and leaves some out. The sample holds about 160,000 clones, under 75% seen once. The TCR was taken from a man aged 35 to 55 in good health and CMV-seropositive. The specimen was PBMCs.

CDR3 nucleotides: TGTGCCAGCAGTTACGCAGGACTTAGCAATCAGCCCCAGCATTTT. It encodes CASSYAGLSNQPQHF. This chain connects TRBV6-5 to TRBJ1-5; no definite D call. CDR1 MNHEY and CDR2 SVGAGI come from the germline V gene. Trimming left V 2 bases short and J 0 bases short, with 8 bases between. The CDR3 length is 15 residues.